This TCR beta chain came from a study of identical twins. Study-level findings and limits: Excess low generation probability was seen in twin-shared out-of-frame alpha sequences. Partial confounding of zero-insertion analyses by invariant MAIT and iNKT cells was possible. Interpretation of the results relied on cross-sectional statistical analysis and not on following the same donors.

V lost 4 bases to trimming and J lost 0 bases, with 11 bases between them. CDR3 size: 16 residues. Per the germline V gene, CDR1 is KGHDR and CDR2 is SFDVKD. TCRdb processed the 5' RACE reads anew with MiXCR; each CDR3 protein has one entry. The sample has 400,000 or so distinct CDR3 sequences; roughly 9% are singletons. Everyone who donated was a healthy Caucasian. This clonotype was seen at least ten times. No antigen is known for it. Sequencing input: naive T cells sorted from blood. The TCR originated in a woman in her 50s in good health. The chain combines TRBV24-1 with TRBJ2-2; possibly TRBD2 for D (6 bases). This CDR3 reads CATSDRSGSNTGELFF. CDR3 in DNA: TGTGCCACCAGTGACCGAAGCGGGTCGAACACCGGGGAGCTGTTTTTT.